The rows below give T cell receptor beta chains drawn from one sample of a study of early T cells in non-severe SARS-CoV-2 infection. TCRdb re-called the 5' RACE reads through MiXCR, storing one row per CDR3 protein. Here the sample spans 25,000 to 35,000 distinct CDR3 sequences, 5.2% being singletons. Sample: whole blood. These receptors all come from an adult who was a healthcare worker with PCR-confirmed SARS-CoV-2 infection or an uninfected control (not recorded which). Each CDR3 is given with its conserved first and last residue. D genes are given only for firm matches. Clone sizes are given selectively: once, few, many, or a class where the clone is expanded.

d_gene: -; v_gene: TRBV28; abundance: -; j_gene: TRBJ2-5; CDR3nt: TGTGCCAGCAGAGAAGGGACTGAGACCCAGTACTTC; CDR3aa: CASREGTETQYF
d_gene: TRBD1; v_gene: TRBV28; abundance: -; j_gene: TRBJ2-7; CDR3nt: TGTGCCAGCAGACCTACCGGACAGGGACTTTCGCAGTACTTC; CDR3aa: CASRPTGQGLSQYF
d_gene: -; v_gene: TRBV7-3; abundance: many; j_gene: TRBJ2-6; CDR3nt: TGTGCCAGCAGCTTAAGGGCAGGGGCTGGGGCCAACGTCCTGACTTTC; CDR3aa: CASSLRAGAGANVLTF
d_gene: -; v_gene: TRBV7-6; abundance: few; j_gene: TRBJ2-5; CDR3nt: TGTGCCAGCAGCTCGGACAGACCCCAAGAGACCCAGTACTTC; CDR3aa: CASSSDRPQETQYF
d_gene: -; v_gene: TRBV28; abundance: many; j_gene: TRBJ1-5; CDR3nt: TGTGCCAGCAGTTTCCGAAAGACTATGAATCAGCCCCAGCATTTT; CDR3aa: CASSFRKTMNQPQHF
d_gene: -; v_gene: TRBV2; abundance: few; j_gene: TRBJ2-7; CDR3nt: TGTGCCAGCAGTGTATCCGGGGGGCGTACGTACTTC; CDR3aa: CASSVSGGRTYF
d_gene: TRBD2; v_gene: TRBV5-4; abundance: many; j_gene: TRBJ2-3; CDR3nt: TGTGCCAGCCGCGGGACTAGCGGGAGAGGTACAGATACGCAGTATTTT; CDR3aa: CASRGTSGRGTDTQYF
d_gene: -; v_gene: TRBV15; abundance: many; j_gene: TRBJ2-1; CDR3nt: TGTGCCACCAGCGCACGAAACGGAGTCTACAATGAGCAGTTCTTC; CDR3aa: CATSARNGVYNEQFF
d_gene: -; v_gene: TRBV19; abundance: -; j_gene: TRBJ2-2; CDR3nt: TGTGCCAGTAGTACCCGGAGAGACACCGGGGAGCTGTTTTTT; CDR3aa: CASSTRRDTGELFF
d_gene: -; v_gene: TRBV18; abundance: many; j_gene: TRBJ2-7; CDR3nt: TGTGCCAGCTCACCAAGACTCGACTCCTACGAGCAGTACTTC; CDR3aa: CASSPRLDSYEQYF
d_gene: -; v_gene: TRBV5-5; abundance: -; j_gene: TRBJ1-1; CDR3nt: TGTGCCAGCAGCCTGGACTATATGAACACTGAAGCTTTCTTT; CDR3aa: CASSLDYMNTEAFF
d_gene: -; v_gene: TRBV11-2; abundance: few; j_gene: TRBJ1-2; CDR3nt: TGTGCCAGCAGCTCTACAGCCACTTCTAACTATGGCTACACCTTC; CDR3aa: CASSSTATSNYGYTF
d_gene: TRBD1; v_gene: TRBV28; abundance: many; j_gene: TRBJ2-1; CDR3nt: TGTGCCAGCAAATTCAGGGGCAGGGGGACCTACAATGAGCAGTTCTTC; CDR3aa: CASKFRGRGTYNEQFF
d_gene: TRBD2; v_gene: TRBV20-1; abundance: many; j_gene: TRBJ2-1; CDR3nt: TGCAGTGCTAGAGATGTTAGCGGGAGGGCCGGGGGCTCCTACAATGAGCAGTTCTTC; CDR3aa: CSARDVSGRAGGSYNEQFF
d_gene: TRBD2; v_gene: TRBV10-2; abundance: many; j_gene: TRBJ2-1; CDR3nt: TGCGCCAGCAGTGGAAGGGCGGGGGATTCCCTCAATGAGCAGTTCTTC; CDR3aa: CASSGRAGDSLNEQFF
d_gene: -; v_gene: TRBV7-3; abundance: few; j_gene: TRBJ2-7; CDR3nt: TGTGCCAGCAGCTTACGGCAGGGGTTTTCCGAGCAGTACTTC; CDR3aa: CASSLRQGFSEQYF
d_gene: TRBD1; v_gene: TRBV28; abundance: many; j_gene: TRBJ1-4; CDR3nt: TGTGCCAGCTTGGGACAGGGGGTGGAAAAACTGTTTTTT; CDR3aa: CASLGQGVEKLFF
d_gene: -; v_gene: TRBV4-1; abundance: many; j_gene: TRBJ2-7; CDR3nt: TGCGCCAGCAGCCACTTTGACGAGCAGTACTTC; CDR3aa: CASSHFDEQYF
d_gene: -; v_gene: TRBV12-3/TRBV12-4; abundance: many; j_gene: TRBJ1-6; CDR3nt: TGTGCCAGCAGTTTGTTGGGGACGGATTCACCCCTCCACTTT; CDR3aa: CASSLLGTDSPLHF
d_gene: TRBD1; v_gene: TRBV6-5; abundance: many; j_gene: TRBJ1-2; CDR3nt: TGTGCCAGCAGCCGGGACAGCGTGGGGTATGGCTACACCTTC; CDR3aa: CASSRDSVGYGYTF
d_gene: -; v_gene: TRBV11-2; abundance: many; j_gene: TRBJ1-2; CDR3nt: TGTGCCAGCAGCTTAGACAGGGGCGAAGGAGGCTACACCTTC; CDR3aa: CASSLDRGEGGYTF
d_gene: TRBD2; v_gene: TRBV7-2; abundance: -; j_gene: TRBJ2-3; CDR3nt: TGTGCCAGCAGCGTAGAGGCTAGCGGGAGATCAGATACGCAGTATTTT; CDR3aa: CASSVEASGRSDTQYF
d_gene: -; v_gene: TRBV6-2/TRBV6-3; abundance: many; j_gene: TRBJ2-1; CDR3nt: TGTGCCAGCCAGGAACTTAGCTCCTACAATGAGCAGTTCTTC; CDR3aa: CASQELSSYNEQFF
d_gene: -; v_gene: TRBV12-3/TRBV12-4; abundance: many; j_gene: TRBJ2-6; CDR3nt: TGTGCCAGCAGGCCTGAGTCCTCTGGGGCCAACGTCCTGACTTTC; CDR3aa: CASRPESSGANVLTF
d_gene: TRBD2; v_gene: TRBV2; abundance: -; j_gene: TRBJ2-5; CDR3nt: TGTGCCAGCAATCTAGCGGGAGGGGTAGAGACCCAGTACTTC; CDR3aa: CASNLAGGVETQYF
d_gene: TRBD2; v_gene: TRBV12-3/TRBV12-4; abundance: many; j_gene: TRBJ2-1; CDR3nt: TGTGCCAGCAGACCGGGACTATTCAGTGAGCAGTTCTTC; CDR3aa: CASRPGLFSEQFF
d_gene: -; v_gene: TRBV7-9; abundance: -; j_gene: TRBJ2-6; CDR3nt: TGTGCCAGCACCACGACCGGACCGGGGGCCAACGTCCTGACTTTC; CDR3aa: CASTTTGPGANVLTF
d_gene: TRBD2; v_gene: TRBV7-6; abundance: medium-sized; j_gene: TRBJ2-7; CDR3nt: TGTGCCAGCAGCCAACGGACTAGCGGGAGTAGGAACGAGCAGTACTTC; CDR3aa: CASSQRTSGSRNEQYF